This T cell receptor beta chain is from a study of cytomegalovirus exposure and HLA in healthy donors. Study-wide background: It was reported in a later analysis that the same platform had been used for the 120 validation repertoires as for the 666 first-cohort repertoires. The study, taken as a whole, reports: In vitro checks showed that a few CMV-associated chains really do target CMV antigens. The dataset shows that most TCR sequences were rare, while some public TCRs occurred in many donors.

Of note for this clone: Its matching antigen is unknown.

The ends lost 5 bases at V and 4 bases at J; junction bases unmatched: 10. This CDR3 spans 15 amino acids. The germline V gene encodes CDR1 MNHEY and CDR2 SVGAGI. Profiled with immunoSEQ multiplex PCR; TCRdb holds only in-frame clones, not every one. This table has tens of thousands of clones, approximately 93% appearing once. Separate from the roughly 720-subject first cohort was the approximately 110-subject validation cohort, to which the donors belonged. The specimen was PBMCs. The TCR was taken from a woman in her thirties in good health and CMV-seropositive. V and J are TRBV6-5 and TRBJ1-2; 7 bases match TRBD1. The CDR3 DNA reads TGTGCCAGCAGTAACACCCCACAGGGGACCTATGGCTACACCTTC. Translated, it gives CASSNTPQGTYGYTF.